This is a list of T cell receptor beta chains from one sample in a study of shared clonotypes between healthy human individuals. Some clones are missing from TCRdb's copy, which holds only in-frame ones; the method was immunoSEQ multiplex PCR. The sample lists about 2 million clones; over 85% were seen once. The sample taken for sequencing was naive CD8+ T cells sorted from blood. The receptor source for this set is a man younger than 35 in good health. CDR3s include the opening cysteine and the closing phenylalanine or tryptophan. Each record gives: D gene, clone size, J gene, V gene, CDR3 DNA, CDR3 protein. A D gene is named only where the DNA matches it firmly. The size of a clone is reported for some rows only, either as once, few or many, or as a class for expanded clones.

TRBD1 NA TRBJ1-1 TRBV10-2 TGCGCCAGCAGTGAGTCGCACGACAGGGGGGTTTATTTCACTGAAGCTTTCTTT CASSESHDRGVYFTEAFF
NA NA TRBJ2-3 TRBV28 TGTGCCAGCAGTTTGGCGGGAAAGACAGATACGCAGTATTTT CASSLAGKTDTQYF
TRBD1 NA TRBJ1-6 TRBV28 TGTGCCAGCAGCCCGTTAACTCTGGGACAGGATCATTCACCCCTCCACTTT CASSPLTLGQDHSPLHF
NA NA TRBJ2-5 TRBV7-9 TGTGCCAGCAGCACCACAACCGGGGCAATAGAGACCCAGTACTTC CASSTTTGAIETQYF
NA NA TRBJ2-1 TRBV7-2 TGTGCCAGCAGCGCGCTAGGAGGGGCCTACAATGAGCAGTTCTTC CASSALGGAYNEQFF
NA NA TRBJ1-1 TRBV27 TGTGCCAGCAGTACGATGGGGACTGAAGCTTTCTTT CASSTMGTEAFF
NA NA TRBJ1-6 TRBV4-1 TGCGCCAGCAGCCAAGGACTACAGGATAATTCACCCCTCCACTTT CASSQGLQDNSPLHF
NA NA TRBJ2-7 TRBV28 TGTGCCAGCAGTTTATCCCCCCTGACCGAGCAGTACTTC CASSLSPLTEQYF
TRBD2 NA TRBJ2-3 TRBV5-4 TGTGCCAGCAGCGGGGGAAGAGGACTAGCAGTGGGAGATACGCAGTATTTT CASSGGRGLAVGDTQYF
NA NA TRBJ2-2 TRBV10-2 TGCGCCAGCAGTCCCGCGGGGCCGATCACCGGGGAGCTGTTTTTT CASSPAGPITGELFF
TRBD2 once TRBJ2-7 TRBV5-6 TGTGCCAGCAATAGAGCGGGGGGGCTGTACGAGCAGTACTTC CASNRAGGLYEQYF
NA few TRBJ1-1 TRBV28 TGTGCCAGCAGTTTAGCGGTGAACACTGAAGCTTTCTTT CASSLAVNTEAFF
NA NA TRBJ2-1 TRBV21-1 TGTGCCAGCAGCAAAGGCACTAGCGGTGAGCAGTTCTTC CASSKGTSGEQFF
NA NA TRBJ1-2 TRBV4-1 TGCGCCAGCAGCGGGAACCAGGGTACTAACTATGGCTACACCTTC CASSGNQGTNYGYTF
NA NA TRBJ2-5 TRBV4-2 TGTGCCAGCAGCCAAGAAGGGTACTCGGTCGACGAGACCCAGTACTTC CASSQEGYSVDETQYF
NA NA TRBJ1-2 TRBV29-1 TGCAGCGTTGAGGCCGGGGGGTATGGCTACACCTTC CSVEAGGYGYTF
NA NA TRBJ1-2 TRBV5-5 TGTGCCAGCAGCTTGGACCAGGAGCGAATGAAGGGCTACACCTTC CASSLDQERMKGYTF
NA NA TRBJ2-5 TRBV7-8 TGTGCCAGCAGCTTAGGGGCAGGGCGGGGAGAGACCCAGTACTTC CASSLGAGRGETQYF
NA NA TRBJ2-7 TRBV6-5 TGTGCCAGCAGTTACCGTGACGGCTCAGGGTACGAGCAGTACTTC CASSYRDGSGYEQYF
TRBD2 NA TRBJ2-2 TRBV9 TGTGCCAGTTCGACTAGCGGGGGGCCGGAGGAGCTGTTTTTT CASSTSGGPEELFF
TRBD1 once TRBJ2-2 TRBV28 TGTGCCAGCAGTTTTGAGGGCAGGGGGTACACCGGGGAGCTGTTTTTT CASSFEGRGYTGELFF
NA NA TRBJ1-2 TRBV12-5 TGTGCTAGTGCCCCGGTGGGGGGGGATTTTAACTATGGCTACACCTTC CASAPVGGDFNYGYTF
NA NA TRBJ2-1 TRBV13 TGTGCCAGCAGCTCTCGACTAAACTACAATGAGCAGTTCTTC CASSSRLNYNEQFF
NA NA TRBJ2-7 TRBV30 TGTGCCTGGAGTGTGGCGGCAGGTCCACTCTTTGAGCAGTACTTC CAWSVAAGPLFEQYF